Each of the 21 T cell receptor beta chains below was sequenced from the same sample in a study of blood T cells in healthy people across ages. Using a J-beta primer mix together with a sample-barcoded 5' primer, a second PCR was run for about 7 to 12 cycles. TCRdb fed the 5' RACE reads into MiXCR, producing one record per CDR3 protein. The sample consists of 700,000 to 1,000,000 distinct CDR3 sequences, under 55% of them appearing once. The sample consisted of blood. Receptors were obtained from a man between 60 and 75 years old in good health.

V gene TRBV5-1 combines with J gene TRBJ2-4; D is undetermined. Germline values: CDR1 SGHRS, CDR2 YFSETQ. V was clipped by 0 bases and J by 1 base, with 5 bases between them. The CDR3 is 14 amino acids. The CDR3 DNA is TGCGCCAGCAGCTTGGTACAGGCCAAAAACATTCAGTACTTC. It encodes CASSLVQAKNIQYF. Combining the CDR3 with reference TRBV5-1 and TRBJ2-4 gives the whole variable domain KAGVTQTPRYLIKTRGQQVTLSCSPISGHRSVSWYQQTPGQGLQFLFEYFSETQRNKGNFPGRFSGRQFSNSRSEMNVSTLELGDSALYLCASSLVQAKNIQYFGAGTRLSVL.

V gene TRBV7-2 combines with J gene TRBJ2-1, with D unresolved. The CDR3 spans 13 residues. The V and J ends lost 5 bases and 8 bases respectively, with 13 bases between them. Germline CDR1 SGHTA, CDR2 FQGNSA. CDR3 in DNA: TGTGCCAGCAGCCGACCCGCAGATGATGAGCAGTTCTTC. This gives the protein CASSRPADDEQFF.

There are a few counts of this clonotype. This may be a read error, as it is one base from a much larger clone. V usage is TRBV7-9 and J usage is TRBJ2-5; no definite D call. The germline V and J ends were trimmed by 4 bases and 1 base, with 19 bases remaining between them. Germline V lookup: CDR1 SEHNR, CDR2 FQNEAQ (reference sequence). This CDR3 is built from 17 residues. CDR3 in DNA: TGTGCCAGCAGCTCCGCCTCCGACGAGGAGATCCAAGAGACCCAGTACTTC. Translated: CASSSASDEEIQETQYF. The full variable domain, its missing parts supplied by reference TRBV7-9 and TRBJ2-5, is DTGVSQNPRHKITKRGQNVTFRCDPISEHNRLYWYRQTLGQGPEFLTYFQNEAQLEKSRLLSDRFSAERPKGSFSTLEIQRTEQGDSAMYLCASSSASDEEIQETQYFGPGTRLLVL.

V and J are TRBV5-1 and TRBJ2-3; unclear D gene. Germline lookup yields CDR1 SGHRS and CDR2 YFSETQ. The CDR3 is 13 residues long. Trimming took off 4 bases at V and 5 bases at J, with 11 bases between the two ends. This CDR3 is CASSPWREDTQYF. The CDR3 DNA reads TGCGCCAGCAGCCCTTGGAGAGAAGATACGCAGTATTTT.

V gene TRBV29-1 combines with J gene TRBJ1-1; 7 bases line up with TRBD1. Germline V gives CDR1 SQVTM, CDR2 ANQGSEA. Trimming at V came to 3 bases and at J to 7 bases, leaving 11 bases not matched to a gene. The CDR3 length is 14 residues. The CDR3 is CSVDLRGRPNEAFF. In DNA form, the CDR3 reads TGCAGCGTTGACTTGAGGGGGCGACCAAATGAAGCTTTCTTT.

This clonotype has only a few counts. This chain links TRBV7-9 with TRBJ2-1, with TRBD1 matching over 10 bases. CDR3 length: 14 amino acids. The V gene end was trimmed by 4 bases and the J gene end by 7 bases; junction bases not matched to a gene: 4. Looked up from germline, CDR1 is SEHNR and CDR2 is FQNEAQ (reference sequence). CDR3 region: CASSSWDRGNEQFF. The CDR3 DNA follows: TGTGCCAGCAGCTCGTGGGACAGGGGAAATGAGCAGTTCTTC. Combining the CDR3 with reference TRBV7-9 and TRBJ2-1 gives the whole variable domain DTGVSQNPRHKITKRGQNVTFRCDPISEHNRLYWYRQTLGQGPEFLTYFQNEAQLEKSRLLSDRFSAERPKGSFSTLEIQRTEQGDSAMYLCASSSWDRGNEQFFGPGTRLTVL.

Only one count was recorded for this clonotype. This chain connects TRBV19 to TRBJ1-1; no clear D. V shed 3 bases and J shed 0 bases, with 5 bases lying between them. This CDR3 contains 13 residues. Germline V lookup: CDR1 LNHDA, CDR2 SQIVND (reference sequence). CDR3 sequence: CASSMSMNTEAFF. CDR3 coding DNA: TGTGCCAGTAGTATGTCTATGAACACTGAAGCTTTCTTT. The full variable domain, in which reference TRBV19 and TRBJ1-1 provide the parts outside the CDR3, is DGGITQSPKYLFRKEGQNVTLSCEQNLNHDAMYWYRQDPGQGLRLIYYSQIVNDFQKGDIAEGYSVSREKKESFPLTVTSAQKNPTAFYLCASSMSMNTEAFFGQGTRLTVV.

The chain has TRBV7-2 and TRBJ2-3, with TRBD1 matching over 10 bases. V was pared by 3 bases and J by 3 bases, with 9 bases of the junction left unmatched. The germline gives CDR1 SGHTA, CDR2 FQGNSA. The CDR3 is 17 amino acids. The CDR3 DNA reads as TGTGCCAGCAGCTTCTTTGACAGGGGGCTTCCAACAGATACGCAGTATTTT. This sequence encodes CASSFFDRGLPTDTQYF.

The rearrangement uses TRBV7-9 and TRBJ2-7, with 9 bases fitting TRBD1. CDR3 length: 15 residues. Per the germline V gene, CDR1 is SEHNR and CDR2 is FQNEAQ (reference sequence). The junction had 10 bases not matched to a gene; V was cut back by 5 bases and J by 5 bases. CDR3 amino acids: CASSRRTGAGDEQYF. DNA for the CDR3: TGTGCCAGCAGCCGAAGGACAGGGGCAGGGGACGAGCAGTACTTC.

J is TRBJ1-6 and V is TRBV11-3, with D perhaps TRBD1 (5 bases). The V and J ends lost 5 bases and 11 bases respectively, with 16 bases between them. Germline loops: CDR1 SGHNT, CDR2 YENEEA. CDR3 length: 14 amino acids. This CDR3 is CASSVGGAWTPLHF. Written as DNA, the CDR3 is TGTGCCAGCAGCGTAGGAGGGGCGTGGACACCCCTCCACTTT.

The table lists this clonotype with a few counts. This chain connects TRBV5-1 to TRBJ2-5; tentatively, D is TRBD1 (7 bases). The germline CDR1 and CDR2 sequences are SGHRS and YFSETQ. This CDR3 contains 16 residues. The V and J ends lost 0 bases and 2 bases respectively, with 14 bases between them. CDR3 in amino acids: CASSLGRDSRQETQYF. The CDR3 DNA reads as TGCGCCAGCAGCTTGGGGCGGGACAGTAGACAAGAGACCCAGTACTTC.

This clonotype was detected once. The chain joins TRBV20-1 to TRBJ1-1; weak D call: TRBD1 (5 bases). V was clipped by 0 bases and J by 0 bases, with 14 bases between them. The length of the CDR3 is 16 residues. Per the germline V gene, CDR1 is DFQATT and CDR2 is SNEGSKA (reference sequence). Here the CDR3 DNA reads TGCAGTGCTAGAGATAACAGGCTCATAATGAACACTGAAGCTTTCTTT. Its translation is CSARDNRLIMNTEAFF.

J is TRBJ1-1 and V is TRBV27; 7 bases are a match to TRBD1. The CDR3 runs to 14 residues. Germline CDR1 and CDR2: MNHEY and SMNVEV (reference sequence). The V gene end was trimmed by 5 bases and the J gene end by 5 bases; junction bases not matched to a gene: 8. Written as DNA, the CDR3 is TGTGCCAGCAGTCCGGACAGGCTTAGAACTGAAGCTTTCTTT. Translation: CASSPDRLRTEAFF.

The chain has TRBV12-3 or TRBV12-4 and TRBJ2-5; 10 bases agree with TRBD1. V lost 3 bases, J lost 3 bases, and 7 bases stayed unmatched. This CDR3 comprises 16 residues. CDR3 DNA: TGTGCCAGCAGTTTTCAAGGGACAGGGGACGAAGAGACCCAGTACTTC. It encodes CASSFQGTGDEETQYF.

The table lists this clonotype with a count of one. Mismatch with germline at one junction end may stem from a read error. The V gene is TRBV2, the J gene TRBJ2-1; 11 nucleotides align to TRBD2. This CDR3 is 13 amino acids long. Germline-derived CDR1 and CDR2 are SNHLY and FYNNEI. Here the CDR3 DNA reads TGTGTCAGCCGACTAGCGGGGTACAATGAGCAGTTCTTC. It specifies CVSRLAGYNEQFF.

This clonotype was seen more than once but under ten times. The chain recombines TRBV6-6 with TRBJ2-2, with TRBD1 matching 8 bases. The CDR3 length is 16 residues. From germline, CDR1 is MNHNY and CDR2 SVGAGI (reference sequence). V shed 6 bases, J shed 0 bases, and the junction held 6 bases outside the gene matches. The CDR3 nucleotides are TGTGCCAGCAGCAATTCACAGGGGGCGAACACCGGGGAGCTGTTTTTT. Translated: CASSNSQGANTGELFF.

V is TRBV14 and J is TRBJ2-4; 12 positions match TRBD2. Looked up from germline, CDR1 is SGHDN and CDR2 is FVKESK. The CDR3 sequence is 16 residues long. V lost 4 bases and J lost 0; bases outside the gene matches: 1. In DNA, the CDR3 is TGTGCCAGCAGCCTGGGACTAGCGGGAGCCAAAAACATTCAGTACTTC. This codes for CASSLGLAGAKNIQYF. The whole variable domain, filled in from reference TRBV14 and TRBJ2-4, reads EAGVTQFPSHSVIEKGQTVTLRCDPISGHDNLYWYRRVMGKEIKFLLHFVKESKQDESGMPNNRFLAERTGGTYSTLKVQPAELEDSGVYFCASSLGLAGAKNIQYFGAGTRLSVL.

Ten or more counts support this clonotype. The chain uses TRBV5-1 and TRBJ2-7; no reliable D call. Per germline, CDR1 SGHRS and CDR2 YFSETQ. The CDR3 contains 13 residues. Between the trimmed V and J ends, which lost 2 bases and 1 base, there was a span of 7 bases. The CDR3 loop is CASSFRASYEQYF. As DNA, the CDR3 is TGCGCCAGCAGCTTCCGGGCATCCTACGAGCAGTACTTC. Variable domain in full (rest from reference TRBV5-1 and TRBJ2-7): KAGVTQTPRYLIKTRGQQVTLSCSPISGHRSVSWYQQTPGQGLQFLFEYFSETQRNKGNFPGRFSGRQFSNSRSEMNVSTLELGDSALYLCASSFRASYEQYFGPGTRLTVT.

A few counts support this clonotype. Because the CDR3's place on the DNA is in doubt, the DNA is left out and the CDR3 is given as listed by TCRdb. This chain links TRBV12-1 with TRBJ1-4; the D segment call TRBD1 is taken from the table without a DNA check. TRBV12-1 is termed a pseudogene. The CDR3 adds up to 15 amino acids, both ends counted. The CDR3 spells CASSFGQGTNEKLFF.

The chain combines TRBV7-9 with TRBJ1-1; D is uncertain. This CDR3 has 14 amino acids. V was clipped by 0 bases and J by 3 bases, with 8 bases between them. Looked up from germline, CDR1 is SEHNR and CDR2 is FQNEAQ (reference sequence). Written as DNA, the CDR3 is TGTGCCAGCAGCTTAGCAGGGTTGGACACTGAAGCTTTCTTT. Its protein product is CASSLAGLDTEAFF. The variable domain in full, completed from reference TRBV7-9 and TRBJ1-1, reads DTGVSQNPRHKITKRGQNVTFRCDPISEHNRLYWYRQTLGQGPEFLTYFQNEAQLEKSRLLSDRFSAERPKGSFSTLEIQRTEQGDSAMYLCASSLAGLDTEAFFGQGTRLTVV.

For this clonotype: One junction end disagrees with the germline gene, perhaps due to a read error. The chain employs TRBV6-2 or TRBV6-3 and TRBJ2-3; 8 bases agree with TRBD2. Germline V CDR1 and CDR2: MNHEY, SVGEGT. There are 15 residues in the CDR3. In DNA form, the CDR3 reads TGTGCCAGCAGCCTGGGACTAGAAACCACAGATACGCTGTATTTT. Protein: CASSLGLETTDTLYF.